These 27 T cell receptor beta chains came from one sample sequenced in a study of T cell responses to AZD1222 COVID-19 vaccine (dated by TCRdb to the early 2020s). Libraries came from the immunoSEQ multiplex PCR assay. The table comes from immuneACCESS by way of TCRdb, which keeps in-frame sequences with V and J called. Part of the clones is missing from these tables; in studies checked, under half for an unresolved V gene and the rest for unknown reasons. The sample includes 130,000 or so clones, with 92% observed a single time. Under 4.5% of the sample is in the top ten clones. The time point tag for this specimen amounts to: about 28 days (+/-7) after the second vaccine dose. Sequenced material: peripheral blood, taken 28 days after the second AZD1222 dose. The receptors here all came from an adult who received the AZD1222 COVID-19 vaccine.

This chain uses TRBV7-2 with TRBJ2-3, with 13 bases aligning to TRBD2. CDR1 is SGHTA and CDR2 is FQGNSA in the germline V gene. CDR3 length: 15 residues. With V trimmed by 1 base and J by 13 bases, 8 bases remained unmatched. The CDR3 DNA sequence: TGTGCCAGCAGCTTAGGGGGACTAGCGGGACCTAAAGAGTATTTT. Translation gives CASSLGGLAGPKEYF.

The chain carries TRBV21-1 and TRBJ2-1. TRBV21-1 is a documented pseudogene. This CDR3 has 11 amino acids. CDR3: CASSKVNEQFF. CDR3 nucleotide sequence: TGTGCCAGCAGCAAAGTTAATGAGCAGTTCTTC.

The rearrangement uses TRBV19 and TRBJ2-7; tentatively, D is TRBD1 (6 bases). Germline CDR1 LNHDA, CDR2 SQIVND (reference sequence). V dropped 6 bases and J dropped 1 base, with 10 bases sitting between them. This CDR3 is built from 13 residues. The CDR3 loop is CASSKGDSYEQYF. For the CDR3, the DNA is TGTGCCAGTAGCAAGGGGGATTCCTACGAGCAGTACTTC.

This clone is a singleton in its sample. This chain connects TRBV2 to TRBJ1-1; D possibly corresponds to TRBD1 (5 bases). V was cut by 3 bases and J by 3 bases, with 8 bases left in between. This CDR3 region has 13 residues. CDR1 is SNHLY, CDR2 FYNNEI, per germline. CDR3 sequence (DNA): TGTGCCAGCAGTGAGGCAGGGCACACTGAAGCTTTCTTT. Translated: CASSEAGHTEAFF. The full variable domain, completed using reference TRBV2 and TRBJ1-1, is EPEVTQTPSHQVTQMGQEVILRCVPISNHLYFYWYRQILGQKVEFLVSFYNNEISEKSEIFDDQFSVERPDGSNFTLKIRSTKLEDSAMYFCASSEAGHTEAFFGQGTRLTVV.

The rearrangement uses TRBV27 and TRBJ1-2, with TRBD1 matching over 10 bases. The J segment lost 8 bases and the V segment lost 1 base, leaving 1 base of the junction unmatched. This CDR3 is 13 amino acids long. Germline values: CDR1 MNHEY, CDR2 SMNVEV (reference sequence). CDR3 amino acids: CASSLWDRGGYTF. Here the CDR3 DNA reads TGTGCCAGCAGTTTATGGGACAGGGGAGGCTACACCTTC.

This clone was detected once. The genes are TRBV7-2 and TRBJ1-2, with D possibly matching TRBD1 (5 bases). CDR1 is SGHTA and CDR2 is FQGNSA in the germline V gene. The V end was cut by 5 bases, the J end by 2 bases, with 12 bases between. The CDR3 length is 14 residues. The CDR3 loop reads CASSPGPGNYGYTF. CDR3 bases: TGTGCCAGCAGCCCAGGGCCCGGAAACTATGGCTACACCTTC.

This chain uses TRBV7-2 with TRBJ2-5; 10 nucleotides line up with TRBD2. CDR1 and CDR2 (germline): SGHTA, FQGNSA. CDR3 length: 17 amino acids. V dropped 2 bases and J dropped 3; count of bases not matched to a gene: 9. The CDR3 DNA reads TGTGCCAGCAGCTTAACCCCGGCTAGCGGGGGTGAAGAGACCCAGTACTTC. Translated: CASSLTPASGGEETQYF.

The J gene is TRBJ2-1, the V gene TRBV6-2 or TRBV6-3, with TRBD2 matching 7 bases. Germline V lookup: CDR1 MNHEY, CDR2 SVGEGT. The CDR3 consists of 19 residues. With V trimmed by 0 bases and J by 8 bases, 19 bases remained unmatched. The CDR3 nucleotides read TGTGCCAGCAGTTACTCGATTAGTTTTTGGCGCGGGAGTGGCGATGAGCAGTTCTTC. This codes for CASSYSISFWRGSGDEQFF.

The chain uses TRBV7-9 and TRBJ1-1; no clear D gene. The germline V gene encodes CDR1 SEHNR and CDR2 FQNEAQ (reference sequence). This CDR3 is 16 amino acids long. Trimming stripped 5 bases from V and 4 bases from J, with 20 bases between. DNA of the CDR3: TGTGCCAGCAGCCTACAGACGGGGTCGTTTTCCACTGAAGCTTTCTTT. This encodes CASSLQTGSFSTEAFF. The full variable domain, rest sourced from reference TRBV7-9 and TRBJ1-1, is DTGVSQNPRHKITKRGQNVTFRCDPISEHNRLYWYRQTLGQGPEFLTYFQNEAQLEKSRLLSDRFSAERPKGSFSTLEIQRTEQGDSAMYLCASSLQTGSFSTEAFFGQGTRLTVV.

V is TRBV7-3 and J is TRBJ2-1; 7 nucleotides match TRBD1. Germline lookup yields CDR1 SGHTA and CDR2 FQGTGA. There are 15 residues in the CDR3. With 1 base clipped from V and 6 bases from J, the junction kept 6 bases outside the gene matches. This chain's CDR3 is CASSLRGGQGNEQFF. DNA for the CDR3: TGTGCCAGCAGCTTAAGAGGGGGCCAGGGCAATGAGCAGTTCTTC.

The chain is built from TRBV7-2 and TRBJ1-2; weak D call: TRBD1 (5 bases). The germline V gene encodes CDR1 SGHTA and CDR2 FQGNSA. There are 13 residues in the CDR3. V was clipped by 3 bases and J by 3 bases, with 8 bases between them. Written as DNA, the CDR3 is TGTGCCAGCAGCTTGGGGGGGGACTATGGCTACACCTTC. As protein: CASSLGGDYGYTF.

V usage is TRBV5-1 and J usage is TRBJ1-4; possible D gene TRBD1, 5 bases. Germline CDR1 SGHRS, CDR2 YFSETQ. CDR3 length: 14 residues. Trimming took off 0 bases at V and 7 bases at J, with 10 bases between the two ends. CDR3: CASSLGAGGEKLFF. In DNA, the CDR3 is TGCGCCAGCAGCTTGGGAGCCGGGGGTGAAAAACTGTTTTTT.

This clone was observed a single time. This chain joins TRBV18 and TRBJ1-1; D gene ambiguous. The CDR3 contains 13 residues. Germline V gene data show CDR1 as KGHSH and CDR2 as LQKENI. V lost 10 bases and J 1 base, leaving 13 bases between the germline ends. The CDR3 loop reads CATTKEGNTEAFF. The CDR3 DNA follows: TGTGCCACTACGAAAGAGGGGAACACTGAAGCTTTCTTT.

V usage is TRBV11-3 and J usage is TRBJ2-2; tentative D call: TRBD1 (6 bases). The CDR3 contains 14 residues. The V gene's germline CDR1 is SGHNT and CDR2 YENEEA. Trimming pared 7 bases from V and 8 bases from J, leaving 17 bases between. The DNA for the CDR3 is TGTGCCAGCAAACAGGGAACGAACAATGGGGAGCTGTTTTTT. Protein: CASKQGTNNGELFF.

The count of this clone is one. The chain joins TRBV29-1 to TRBJ2-1; TRBD1 agrees at 10 bases. J was trimmed by 4 bases and V by 5 bases; bases with no gene match: 5. This CDR3 spans 14 amino acids. CDR1 is SQVTM, CDR2 ANQGSEA, per germline. CDR3 in DNA: TGCAGCGTTACCCGGGACAGGGGTTACAATGAGCAGTTCTTC. Its protein product is CSVTRDRGYNEQFF.

The rearrangement joins TRBV7-3 to TRBJ1-2, with TRBD1 as a possible D gene (5 bases). V lost 5 bases and J lost 3, with 10 bases in between. This CDR3 comprises 13 residues. CDR1 is SGHTA, CDR2 FQGTGA, per germline. The CDR3 here is CASSTGSDYGYTF. CDR3 bases: TGTGCCAGCAGCACAGGTAGCGACTATGGCTACACCTTC.

V usage is TRBV5-1 and J usage is TRBJ2-3, with 15 nucleotides matching TRBD2. In germline, CDR1 is SGHRS, CDR2 YFSETQ. J was trimmed by 5 bases and V by 4 bases; bases with no gene match: 2. There are 15 residues in the CDR3. The CDR3, as DNA: TGCGCCAGCAGCCCGGGACTAGCGGGAGGAGATACGCAGTATTTT. Protein product: CASSPGLAGGDTQYF.

V and J are TRBV27 and TRBJ2-1, with D perhaps TRBD2 (5 bases). V lost 5 bases and J 7 bases, leaving 15 bases between the germline ends. The CDR3 covers 14 residues. Germline V lookup: CDR1 MNHEY, CDR2 SMNVEV (reference sequence). The CDR3: CASSPPGGENEQFF. For the CDR3, the DNA is TGTGCCAGCAGTCCGCCGGGTGGGGAGAATGAGCAGTTCTTC.

The chain carries TRBV27 and TRBJ1-2; D may be TRBD1 (5 bases). The length of the CDR3 is 14 residues. Germline values: CDR1 MNHEY, CDR2 SMNVEV (reference sequence). V gave up 5 bases and J gave up 0 bases, with 10 bases separating them. CDR3 sequence reads: CASSPGNPNYGYTF. In nucleotides, the CDR3 is TGTGCCAGCAGTCCAGGGAACCCTAACTATGGCTACACCTTC.

The rearrangement joins TRBV7-2 to TRBJ1-6; TRBD1 matches at 7 bases. CDR1 and CDR2 (germline): SGHTA, FQGNSA. The trim removed 5 bases at V and 7 bases at J, leaving 5 bases unmatched. The CDR3 runs 14 residues. CDR3 residues: CASSIRDRNSPLHF. DNA for the CDR3: TGTGCCAGCAGCATCCGGGACAGAAATTCACCCCTCCACTTT.

This clone has just one count. The chain recombines TRBV18 with TRBJ2-1, with TRBD2 matching 10 bases. Trimming at V came to 3 bases and at J to 9 bases, leaving 11 bases not matched to a gene. The CDR3 is 16 amino acids. Per the germline V gene, CDR1 is KGHSH and CDR2 is LQKENI. The CDR3 nucleotides read TGTGCCAGCTCACCCCGGGGGGCTAGCGGGGGCCTTGAGCAGTTCTTC. Its protein product is CASSPRGASGGLEQFF.

The chain couples TRBV5-4 to TRBJ1-2; D is perhaps TRBD1 (5 bases). CDR1 is SGHNT and CDR2 is YYREEE in the germline V gene (reference sequence). The germline V and J ends were trimmed by 3 bases and 5 bases, with 20 bases remaining between them. CDR3 length: 16 amino acids. The CDR3 DNA reads as TGTGCCAGCAGCTGGGGACCGGGGTCCGCAGGGTATGGCTACACCTTC. It codes for CASSWGPGSAGYGYTF. The full variable domain, its missing parts supplied by reference TRBV5-4 and TRBJ1-2, is ETGVTQSPTHLIKTRGQQVTLRCSSQSGHNTVSWYQQALGQGPQFIFQYYREEENGRGNFPPRFSGLQFPNYSSELNVNALELDDSALYLCASSWGPGSAGYGYTFGSGTRLTVV.

The chain couples TRBV9 to TRBJ2-7; TRBD1 is a possible D gene (6 bases). Trimming took off 0 bases at V and 6 bases at J, with 7 bases between the two ends. CDR1 and CDR2 from the germline V gene are SGDLS and YYNGEE. The CDR3 has 12 amino acids. CDR3 region: CASSVVGGEQYF. Written as DNA, the CDR3 is TGTGCCAGCAGCGTAGTAGGGGGCGAGCAGTACTTC.

J is TRBJ1-4 and V is TRBV9; unclear D gene. This CDR3 is 16 amino acids long. The V gene's germline CDR1 is SGDLS and CDR2 YYNGEE. Trimming shortened V by 0 bases and J by 0 bases, and 9 bases separated the two germline ends. The CDR3 spells CASSVEGGPTNEKLFF. CDR3 nucleotides: TGTGCCAGCAGCGTAGAAGGTGGACCAACTAATGAAAAACTGTTTTTT.

The chain is built from TRBV4-2 and TRBJ2-2, with 11 bases lining up with TRBD2. CDR1 is LGHNA, CDR2 YNFKEQ, per germline. The CDR3 is 19 amino acids. The trim removed 0 bases at V and 4 bases at J, leaving 10 bases unmatched. The chain's CDR3 is CASSQDVISGGAVTGELFF. Written as DNA, the CDR3 is TGTGCCAGCAGCCAAGATGTGATTAGCGGGGGGGCTGTCACCGGGGAGCTGTTTTTT.

This rearrangement joins TRBV28 to TRBJ2-7, with 7 bases identical to TRBD1. Germline V gives CDR1 MDHEN, CDR2 SYDVKM. The CDR3 sequence is 16 residues long. Trimming took 1 base from V and 2 from J; bases not matched to a gene: 8. The CDR3 is CASSLYRTGHPYEQYF. As DNA, the CDR3 is TGTGCCAGCAGTTTATACCGGACAGGACACCCCTACGAGCAGTACTTC.

The chain couples TRBV7-2 to TRBJ1-2; perhaps TRBD1 as D (5 bases). The CDR3 is 16 residues long. The V end was cut by 4 bases, the J end by 4 bases, with 19 bases between. Germline V CDR1 and CDR2: SGHTA, FQGNSA. CDR3 residues: CASSSGGGGYPYGYTF. CDR3 in DNA: TGTGCCAGCAGCTCAGGCGGGGGGGGTTACCCCTATGGCTACACCTTC. The whole variable domain, filled in from reference TRBV7-2 and TRBJ1-2, reads GAGVSQSPSNKVTEKGKDVELRCDPISGHTALYWYRQSLGQGLEFLIYFQGNSAPDKSGLPSDRFSAERTGGSVSTLTIQRTQQEDSAVYLCASSSGGGGYPYGYTFGSGTRLTVV.